Shown below are 32 T cell receptor beta chains from a single sample sequenced in a study of blood T cell repertoires in COVID-19. Measured with immunoSEQ multiplex PCR; TCRdb has only the in-frame clones, and not every one. The data show about 86,000 clones, just under 85% seen once. The sequencing sample was made of peripheral blood. These receptors all come from a man aged 50 to 60 with acute or convalescent COVID-19.

This clone was detected a few times. The rearrangement links TRBV6-2 or TRBV6-3 to TRBJ1-1; the match to TRBD1 covers 7 bases. CDR1 MNHEY and CDR2 SVGEGT come from the germline V gene. The CDR3 contains 18 residues. With 2 bases clipped from V and 1 base from J, the junction kept 13 bases outside the gene matches. The CDR3 region has the DNA TGTGCCAGCAGTTACCCCGCGACAGGGCCGAGCACGAACACTGAAGCTTTCTTT. Protein sequence: CASSYPATGPSTNTEAFF.

The chain recombines TRBV7-2 with TRBJ2-2; D gene unclear. Germline V CDR1 and CDR2: SGHTA, FQGNSA. The CDR3 runs 12 residues. V was pared by 5 bases and J by 3 bases, with 4 bases between. The CDR3 bases are TGTGCCAGCAGCCTGTACACCGGGGAGCTGTTTTTT. It yields the protein CASSLYTGELFF. The full variable domain, its missing parts supplied by reference TRBV7-2 and TRBJ2-2, is GAGVSQSPSNKVTEKGKDVELRCDPISGHTALYWYRQSLGQGLEFLIYFQGNSAPDKSGLPSDRFSAERTGGSVSTLTIQRTQQEDSAVYLCASSLYTGELFFGEGSRLTVL.

This rearrangement joins TRBV20-1 to TRBJ1-1; D ambiguous. Germline V gives CDR1 DFQATT, CDR2 SNEGSKA (reference sequence). The germline V and J ends were trimmed by 4 bases and 3 bases, with 6 bases remaining between them. The CDR3 covers 11 residues. CDR3 DNA: TGCAGTGCTATGAGGGACACTGAAGCTTTCTTT. As protein: CSAMRDTEAFF.

The chain has TRBV25-1 and TRBJ1-6; 7 bases map to TRBD1. Germline V CDR1 and CDR2: MGHDK, SYGVNS. CDR3 length equals 14 residues. The V and J ends lost 8 bases and 7 bases, in that order; junction bases with no gene match: 8. The CDR3 nucleotides read TGTGCCAGCGTCCCCGGGACAGCAAATTCACCCCTCCACTTT. Protein: CASVPGTANSPLHF.

This chain connects TRBV12-3 or TRBV12-4 to TRBJ1-1, with unresolved D. V lost 2 bases and J 6 bases, leaving 7 bases between the germline ends. The CDR3 has 12 residues. CDR3 bases: TGTGCCAGCAGTTTATCCGAGTCTGAAGCTTTCTTT. The encoded protein is CASSLSESEAFF.

This sequence joins TRBV7-2 and TRBJ2-7, with TRBD1 matching 11 bases. The CDR3 is 13 residues long. Germline V gene data show CDR1 as SGHTA and CDR2 as FQGNSA. V lost 5 bases to trimming and J lost 5 bases; unmatched junction nucleotides: 2. The CDR3 DNA sequence: TGTGCCAGCAGCCGGGACAGGGGGAACGAGCAGTACTTC. It encodes CASSRDRGNEQYF.

This rearrangement joins TRBV7-6 to TRBJ2-2, with 11 bases identical to TRBD2. This CDR3 has 16 residues. V shed 5 bases, J shed 6 bases, and the junction held 8 bases outside the gene matches. CDR1 SGHVS and CDR2 FNYEAQ come from the germline V gene. The CDR3 loop reads CASSPLAGDLSGELFF. The CDR3 coding sequence is TGTGCCAGCAGCCCACTAGCGGGGGACTTATCCGGGGAGCTGTTTTTT.

This sequence joins TRBV10-1 and TRBJ1-5, with 10 positions matching TRBD1. Germline CDR1 WNHNN, CDR2 SYGVQD (reference sequence). The CDR3 contains 15 residues. Trimming at V came to 5 bases and at J to 6 bases, leaving 7 bases not matched to a gene. DNA of the CDR3: TGCGCCAGCAGTTCCGGGACAGGGGTCGGTCAGCCCCAGCATTTT. Protein: CASSSGTGVGQPQHF.

The chain carries TRBV6-6 and TRBJ1-1; 8 nucleotides line up with TRBD1. Per germline, CDR1 MNHNY and CDR2 SVGAGI (reference sequence). V shed 6 bases and J 5 bases; nucleotides not matched to a gene: 11. This CDR3 has 15 residues. This CDR3 reads CASRGLSRGPTEAFF. For the CDR3, the DNA is TGTGCCAGCAGAGGCCTTTCCAGGGGGCCAACTGAAGCTTTCTTT.

The CDR3 coding sequence is TGTGCCATCAGTGAGCCAGGGGACGGAAAACTGTTTTTT. This gives the protein CAISEPGDGKLFF. The chain joins TRBV10-3 to TRBJ1-4; tentatively, D is TRBD1 (6 bases). Trimming removed 2 bases from V and 10 bases from J, with 11 bases in between. Per germline, CDR1 ENHRY and CDR2 SYGVKD. The CDR3 length is 13 residues.

This chain connects TRBV7-9 to TRBJ1-2; D is perhaps TRBD1 (6 bases). The CDR3 has 15 amino acids. V gave up 6 bases and J gave up 6 bases, with 20 bases separating them. The germline V gene has CDR1 SEHNR and CDR2 FQNEAQ (reference sequence). The CDR3 DNA follows: TGTGCCAGCAGTCCGGAGGTGGCCACAGGGCATGGCTACACCTTC. It specifies CASSPEVATGHGYTF.

The chain joins TRBV28 to TRBJ1-1; 7 bases line up with TRBD1. The CDR3 covers 12 residues. The trim removed 6 bases at V and 5 bases at J, leaving 3 bases unmatched. Germline V lookup: CDR1 MDHEN, CDR2 SYDVKM. The CDR3 reads CASRLQGTEAFF. CDR3 coding DNA: TGTGCCAGCAGGCTACAGGGGACTGAAGCTTTCTTT.

This chain uses TRBV6-1 with TRBJ2-7; the match to TRBD1 covers 8 bases. The CDR3 extends over 14 amino acids. Germline CDR1 is MNHNS and CDR2 is SASEGT. After removal of 3 bases from V and 2 bases from J, the junction contained 3 bases not matched to a gene. The CDR3 reads CASSERQGPYEQYF. In nucleotides, the CDR3 is TGTGCCAGCAGTGAGCGACAGGGGCCCTACGAGCAGTACTTC.

Points on this clone: Mismatch with germline at one junction end may stem from a read error. The V and J genes are TRBV5-6 and TRBJ2-2, with 8 bases identical to TRBD1. Germline V lookup: CDR1 SGHDT, CDR2 YYEEEE. This CDR3 comprises 13 residues. Here the CDR3 reads CASTLPGGWELFF. CDR3 nucleotide sequence: TGTGCCAGCACCTTGCCAGGGGGCTGGGAGCTGTTTTTT.

The chain couples TRBV9 to TRBJ2-1, with D maybe TRBD2 (5 bases). The CDR3 has 15 amino acids. Trimming pared 2 bases from V and 2 bases from J, leaving 11 bases between. Looked up from germline, CDR1 is SGDLS and CDR2 is YYNGEE. CDR3 DNA sequence: TGTGCCAGCAGCGTCGGAGGAGCGACCTACAATGAGCAGTTCTTC. As protein: CASSVGGATYNEQFF.

DNA of the CDR3: TGCGCCAGCAGCCAAGAACACAGGGGGGGTGACACCGGGGAGCTGTTTTTT. Amino acids: CASSQEHRGGDTGELFF. The chain employs TRBV4-3 and TRBJ2-2, with D possibly matching TRBD1 (8 bases). The CDR3 has 17 amino acids. The V gene lost 0 bases and the J gene lost 3 bases, with 14 bases spanning the gap. Germline assignment: CDR1 LGHNA and CDR2 YSLEER.

The chain links TRBV30 to TRBJ1-6, with D possibly TRBD1 on 6 matching bases. The germline gives CDR1 GTSNPN, CDR2 SVGIG (reference sequence). The V and J ends lost 0 bases and 6 bases respectively, with 6 bases between them. The CDR3 spans 13 residues. The CDR3 protein is CAWSVGGNSPLHF. CDR3 DNA sequence: TGTGCCTGGAGTGTAGGGGGTAATTCACCCCTCCACTTT.

The chain employs TRBV5-5 and TRBJ2-3, with 14 bases that match TRBD2. This CDR3 has 17 residues. CDR1 SGHKS and CDR2 YYEKEE come from the germline V gene (reference sequence). Unmatched junction bases numbered 3, after V lost 1 base and J lost 2 bases. CDR3 sequence reads: CASSLMGLAGDTDTQYF. Here the CDR3 DNA reads TGTGCCAGCAGCTTGATGGGACTAGCGGGAGACACAGATACGCAGTATTTT.

The J gene is TRBJ1-1, the V gene TRBV18, with a possible D match to TRBD1 (5 bases). The CDR3 spans 15 residues. The V gene's germline CDR1 is KGHSH and CDR2 LQKENI. Trimming left V 6 bases short and J 0 bases short, with 14 bases between. The DNA for the CDR3 is TGTGCCAGCTCTCCGGCGGGGGATTTGAACACTGAAGCTTTCTTT. Translated, it gives CASSPAGDLNTEAFF.

The rearrangement links TRBV9 to TRBJ1-2, with 10 nucleotides matching TRBD1. There are 16 residues in the CDR3. CDR1 SGDLS and CDR2 YYNGEE come from the germline V gene. The J segment lost 3 bases and the V segment lost 3 bases, leaving 8 bases of the junction unmatched. CDR3 nucleotide sequence: TGTGCCAGCAGCGACGCCGGGACAGGGGTGGACTATGGCTACACCTTC. Amino acid sequence: CASSDAGTGVDYGYTF.

The rearrangement joins TRBV28 to TRBJ2-1; tentative D call: TRBD2 (6 bases). The V end was cut by 6 bases, the J end by 5 bases, with 14 bases between. Germline lookup yields CDR1 MDHEN and CDR2 SYDVKM. The CDR3 consists of 14 residues. The DNA of the CDR3 is TGTGCCAGCAGGACGGAGGGCCCAGACAATGAGCAGTTCTTC. Translation: CASRTEGPDNEQFF.

The chain uses TRBV30 and TRBJ1-3; perhaps TRBD1 as D (5 bases). Between the trimmed V and J ends, which lost 0 bases and 0 bases, there was a span of 12 bases. The CDR3 has 16 residues. CDR1 is GTSNPN and CDR2 is SVGIG in the germline V gene (reference sequence). The CDR3 here is CAWSVGATLSGNTIYF. As DNA, the CDR3 is TGTGCCTGGAGTGTAGGGGCCACACTCTCTGGAAACACCATATATTTT.

The chain is built from TRBV12-3 or TRBV12-4 and TRBJ1-6; D gene uncertain. The CDR3 consists of 12 residues. V lost 6 bases, J lost 10 bases, and 10 bases lay in between. The DNA of the CDR3 is TGTGCCAGCAGCGGGGATCTATCACCCCTCCACTTT. It translates to CASSGDLSPLHF.

V gene TRBV7-6 combines with J gene TRBJ2-5; 7 positions agree with TRBD1. V lost 1 base and J lost 14; bases outside the gene matches: 19. This CDR3 is 16 amino acids long. Per germline, CDR1 SGHVS and CDR2 FNYEAQ. This chain's CDR3 is CASSLVITGVLSQSYF. In DNA form, the CDR3 reads TGTGCCAGCAGCTTAGTAATAACAGGGGTCCTCTCGCAATCTTACTTC.

V and J are TRBV24-1 and TRBJ2-5; unclear D gene. The ends were cut back, 2 bases at V and 1 base at J, with 7 bases in the middle. Germline V CDR1 and CDR2: KGHDR, SFDVKD. The CDR3 totals 14 residues. The CDR3 loop reads CATSDSGSQETQYF. The CDR3 nucleotides read TGTGCCACCAGTGATTCCGGGTCCCAAGAGACCCAGTACTTC.

CDR3 region: CATSVGTGNTDTQYF. The CDR3 DNA sequence: TGTGCCACCAGTGTAGGGACAGGAAACACAGATACGCAGTATTTT. The chain employs TRBV24-1 and TRBJ2-3, with 8 bases aligning to TRBD1. Germline trimming cut 5 bases from V and 2 bases from J; bases unmatched to any gene: 5. The length of the CDR3 is 15 residues. Per the germline V gene, CDR1 is KGHDR and CDR2 is SFDVKD.

The V gene is TRBV25-1, the J gene TRBJ2-3, with D perhaps matching TRBD2 (6 bases). This CDR3 has 17 amino acids. Deletions cut 5 bases from V and 2 bases from J, with 20 bases between. Germline CDR1 MGHDK, CDR2 SYGVNS. This CDR3 is CASSRGLGGPNTDTQYF. CDR3 DNA: TGTGCCAGCAGTCGGGGGTTGGGGGGACCGAACACAGATACGCAGTATTTT.

This clone was picked up a small number of times. In DNA form, the CDR3 reads TGTGCCAGCAAATCTTCAGGGGTGTCTGGAAACACCATATATTTT. The encoded protein is CASKSSGVSGNTIYF. V gene TRBV19 combines with J gene TRBJ1-3; possibly TRBD1 for D (6 bases). The CDR3 runs to 15 residues. V was pared by 9 bases and J by 1 base, with 16 bases between. Germline values: CDR1 LNHDA, CDR2 SQIVND (reference sequence).

The genes are TRBV5-1 and TRBJ1-1; 7 bases align to TRBD1. The V and J ends lost 4 bases and 0 bases, in that order; junction bases with no gene match: 6. The CDR3 has 15 amino acids. Germline loops: CDR1 SGHRS, CDR2 YFSETQ. The CDR3 nucleotides read TGCGCCAGCAGCCTGGGGGACAGCTTGAACACTGAAGCTTTCTTT. This codes for CASSLGDSLNTEAFF.

A few counts support this clone. The CDR3 DNA reads as TGCGCCAGCAGGAGAGACAGTACCGCGAACACCGGGGAGCTGTTTTTT. This encodes CASRRDSTANTGELFF. This chain joins TRBV5-1 and TRBJ2-2; a possible D gene is TRBD1 (5 bases). Germline-derived CDR1 and CDR2 are SGHRS and YFSETQ. The CDR3 loop spans 16 amino acids. Trimming took off 5 bases at V and 0 bases at J, with 14 bases between the two ends.

The chain combines TRBV5-1 with TRBJ2-1; 8 bases line up with TRBD2. CDR1 is SGHRS, CDR2 YFSETQ, per germline. This CDR3 is 16 amino acids long. J was trimmed by 1 base and V by 4 bases; bases with no gene match: 7. CDR3 nucleotides: TGCGCCAGCAGCCCCTCGACTAGCGCTTCCTACAATGAGCAGTTCTTC. Encoded protein: CASSPSTSASYNEQFF.

CDR3 in DNA: TGTGCCAGTAAGACAGGGGGCTCAGACTATGGCTACACCTTC. It is translated as CASKTGGSDYGYTF. The chain links TRBV19 to TRBJ1-2, with 10 bases aligning to TRBD1. J lost 3 bases, V lost 7 bases, and 5 bases had no gene match. The CDR3 spans 14 residues. Germline lookup yields CDR1 LNHDA and CDR2 SQIVND (reference sequence).